This TCR beta chain was identified during a study of OX40 agonist ivuxolimab in advanced cancers. For the study at large: Of mixed ages from roughly 23 to 80 and averaging roughly 60 years, the group was just under 85% male.

This table comes from immunoSEQ multiplex PCR, and its TCRdb copy is limited to in-frame clones, with some not included. This sample has some 75,000 clones, with approximately 83% found just once. The study, taken as a whole, reports: CD4+ and CD8+ blood T cells expanded clonally by week 6 at 0.1 to 3.0 mg/kg.

With respect to this clone: As yet, its antigen is unknown. The junction shows a germline mismatch at one end, possibly a read error.

Germline V gene sequence: CDR1 SGHDT, CDR2 YYEEEE. This CDR3 comprises 12 residues. The chain joins TRBV5-6 to TRBJ1-1; 9 bases map to TRBD1. The specimen comprised CD4+ or CD8+ T cells sorted from blood, sampled in a trial of the OX40 agonist ivuxolimab. The receptor's source is an adult with an advanced solid tumor such as melanoma, head and neck, liver or kidney cancer. CDR3 DNA: TGTGCCAGCAGCTTGAGGGACAGGGCCTCGCTCTTT. Translated: CASSLRDRASLF. Filled out from reference TRBV5-6 and TRBJ1-1, the complete variable domain reads DAGVTQSPTHLIKTRGQQVTLRCSPKSGHDTVSWYQQALGQGPQFIFQYYEEEERQRGNFPDRFSGHQFPNYSSELNVNALLLGDSALYLCASSLRDRASLFGQGTRLTVV.